Following are 19 T cell receptor beta chains from one sample sequenced in a study of blood T cells in healthy people across ages. Next came a second PCR, run for roughly 6 to 11 cycles, which used a sample-barcoded 5' primer along with a J-beta primer mix. TCRdb analysed the 5' RACE reads with MiXCR anew, one entry per CDR3 protein. Of some 850,000 distinct CDR3 sequences in the sample, 25% to 30% were seen once. These data were likewise used in another study, on T cells of mothers and their children.

Sequenced material: blood. Receptor source: a boy aged 5-17 years in good health.

This clonotype has only a few counts. The rearrangement joins TRBV5-1 to TRBJ2-1; TRBD2 matches 9 bases. The closer fit of TRBJ2-7 to the DNA end suggests the J call may be wrong. CDR1 SGHRS and CDR2 YFSETQ come from the germline V gene. This CDR3 region has 15 residues. The CDR3 DNA is TGCGCCAGCAGCTTGGCCCAGCGGGGGGTCTACGAGCAGTACTTC. Protein sequence: CASSLAQRGVYEQYF.

This clonotype occurred a few times. The V and J genes are TRBV7-2 and TRBJ2-7; no firm D call. The J call is in doubt because the DNA end fits TRBJ2-1 better. Germline V gene sequence: CDR1 SGHTA, CDR2 FQGNSA. The CDR3 has 15 residues. Here the CDR3 reads CASSSIFGRNNEQFF. CDR3 DNA: TGTGCCAGCAGCTCTATCTTTGGCAGAAACAATGAGCAGTTCTTC.

The rearrangement uses TRBV9 and TRBJ2-2, with D maybe TRBD2 (5 bases). Trimming shortened V by 0 bases and J by 5 bases, and 14 bases separated the two germline ends. Per the germline V gene, CDR1 is SGDLS and CDR2 is YYNGEE. The CDR3 contains 16 residues. The CDR3 sequence: CASSVASDGETGELFF. The CDR3 nucleotides read TGTGCCAGCAGCGTAGCTTCTGACGGGGAGACCGGGGAGCTGTTTTTT.

This clonotype was counted a few times. V gene TRBV7-2 combines with J gene TRBJ2-5, with TRBD2 identical over 9 bases. CDR1 is SGHTA and CDR2 is FQGNSA in the germline V gene. V was clipped by 5 bases and J by 4 bases; unmatched bases: 5. CDR3 size: 14 residues. Written as DNA, the CDR3 is TGTGCCAGCAGCCAGGGACTAGCCCGAGAGACCCAGTACTTC. Its protein product is CASSQGLARETQYF.

The chain employs TRBV19 and TRBJ2-7; D is unclear. V was cut by 5 bases and J by 0 bases, with 11 bases left in between. The CDR3 has 14 residues. Germline CDR1 reads LNHDA; CDR2 reads SQIVND (reference sequence). The CDR3 protein is CASSRRESSYEQYF. DNA for the CDR3: TGTGCCAGTAGTCGTCGTGAATCCTCCTACGAGCAGTACTTC. The full variable domain, rest sourced from reference TRBV19 and TRBJ2-7, is DGGITQSPKYLFRKEGQNVTLSCEQNLNHDAMYWYRQDPGQGLRLIYYSQIVNDFQKGDIAEGYSVSREKKESFPLTVTSAQKNPTAFYLCASSRRESSYEQYFGPGTRLTVT.

A few counts support this clonotype. CDR3 protein: CASSPSSRDLNYGYTF. The CDR3 nucleotides are TGTGCCAGCTCACCATCTTCCAGGGACCTAAACTATGGCTACACCTTC. The chain uses TRBV18 and TRBJ1-2; perhaps TRBD1 as D (5 bases). V was trimmed by 2 bases and J by 2 bases, leaving 15 bases between them. Germline lookup yields CDR1 KGHSH and CDR2 LQKENI. The CDR3 covers 16 residues.

This clonotype came up a few times. The V call is TRBV6-1, the J call TRBJ2-1; TRBD1 matches 12 bases. The junction had 15 bases not matched to a gene; V was cut back by 6 bases and J by 12 bases. The length of the CDR3 is 16 residues. Germline-derived CDR1 and CDR2 are MNHNS and SASEGT. The CDR3 DNA reads as TGTGCCAGCAGAAAACCCGGGACAGGGGGCGTCAACGGGCAGTTCTTC. Its translation is CASRKPGTGGVNGQFF.

The chain has TRBV28 and TRBJ2-5; the match to TRBD1 covers 8 bases. CDR3 length equals 14 residues. Germline values: CDR1 MDHEN, CDR2 SYDVKM. V lost 4 bases to trimming and J lost 2 bases; unmatched junction nucleotides: 3. Written as DNA, the CDR3 is TGTGCCAGCAGTTGGTACAGGGGGCAAGAGACCCAGTACTTC. This encodes CASSWYRGQETQYF.

The rearrangement joins TRBV19 to TRBJ2-5, with a tentative D call TRBD1 (6 bases). Germline loops: CDR1 LNHDA, CDR2 SQIVND (reference sequence). This CDR3 contains 16 residues. V lost 6 bases to trimming and J lost 0 bases, with 17 bases between them. CDR3: CASRNPGQGYQETQYF. CDR3 nucleotide sequence: TGTGCCAGTAGGAATCCGGGACAAGGGTACCAAGAGACCCAGTACTTC.

At least ten counts were recorded for this clonotype. An end of the junction differs from the germline gene, which may be a read error. This rearrangement joins TRBV5-1 to TRBJ2-7; D may correspond to TRBD1 or TRBD2 (6 bases each). This CDR3 is built from 14 residues. Per germline, CDR1 SGHRS and CDR2 YFSETQ. The CDR3 DNA reads TGTGCCAGCAGCTTAGGAGGGGGAAGCTACGAGCAGTACTTC. This sequence encodes CASSLGGGSYEQYF.

This clonotype has just a few counts. V gene TRBV5-4 combines with J gene TRBJ1-2; possible D gene TRBD1, 5 bases. Germline V gives CDR1 SGHNT, CDR2 YYREEE (reference sequence). Trimming pared 2 bases from V and 5 bases from J, leaving 16 bases between. The CDR3 length is 15 residues. CDR3 DNA sequence: TGTGCCAGCAGCTTTTACCGGGACCTTAATTATGGCTACACCTTC. It encodes CASSFYRDLNYGYTF. The full variable domain, in which reference TRBV5-4 and TRBJ1-2 provide the parts outside the CDR3, is ETGVTQSPTHLIKTRGQQVTLRCSSQSGHNTVSWYQQALGQGPQFIFQYYREEENGRGNFPPRFSGLQFPNYSSELNVNALELDDSALYLCASSFYRDLNYGYTFGSGTRLTVV.

The chain combines TRBV9 with TRBJ2-3, with D perhaps matching TRBD2 (6 bases). This CDR3 contains 15 residues. Germline V CDR1 and CDR2: SGDLS, YYNGEE. The V gene lost 4 bases and the J gene lost 8 bases, with 20 bases spanning the gap. Written as DNA, the CDR3 is TGTGCCAGCAGCCCTGAGACAGCACCGGGGGTTACGCAGTATTTT. Translated, it gives CASSPETAPGVTQYF.

This clonotype occurred a few times. The chain couples TRBV20-1 to TRBJ1-1; no reliable D call. Germline assignment: CDR1 DFQATT and CDR2 SNEGSKA (reference sequence). V was clipped by 5 bases and J by 2 bases, with 9 bases between them. This CDR3 has 12 amino acids. The CDR3: CSARRVNTEAFF. The CDR3 nucleotides are TGCAGTGCTCGACGGGTAAACACTGAAGCTTTCTTT.

This clonotype occurred a few times. The chain joins TRBV20-1 to TRBJ2-5; TRBD2 matches 10 bases. The CDR3 is 15 amino acids. Per germline, CDR1 DFQATT and CDR2 SNEGSKA (reference sequence). Unmatched junction bases numbered 12, after V lost 6 bases and J lost 5 bases. CDR3 bases: TGCAGTGCCCTTCTCCCAGCGGGGGGGCCGGAGACCCAGTACTTC. Translated: CSALLPAGGPETQYF.

The chain uses TRBV10-3 and TRBJ1-1; D unresolved. The CDR3 spans 13 residues. Germline loops: CDR1 ENHRY, CDR2 SYGVKD. Trimming took off 4 bases at V and 5 bases at J, with 11 bases between the two ends. DNA for the CDR3: TGTGCCATCAGTGCGGGGAGGGAGACTGAAGCTTTCTTT. Amino acids: CAISAGRETEAFF.

The genes are TRBV12-3 or TRBV12-4 and TRBJ2-4; unclear D gene. The CDR3 is made up of 13 amino acids. V was trimmed by 3 bases and J by 10 bases, leaving 13 bases between them. The CDR3 DNA reads as TGTGCCAGCAGTTTTCTCCCGGGTAATATTCAGTACTTC. Its translation: CASSFLPGNIQYF.

This clonotype was seen a few times. The chain uses TRBV2 and TRBJ1-6; perhaps TRBD1 as D (6 bases). Per germline, CDR1 SNHLY and CDR2 FYNNEI. The CDR3 loop spans 16 amino acids. The V end was cut by 9 bases, the J end by 8 bases, with 23 bases between. CDR3 bases: TGTGCCAGTGAAGCAGGGGCACCTCGGGGCGATTCACCCCTCCACTTT. Protein product: CASEAGAPRGDSPLHF.

The rearrangement links TRBV12-3 or TRBV12-4 to TRBJ2-5; TRBD1 is a possible D gene (6 bases). This CDR3 contains 14 residues. Between the trimmed V and J ends, which lost 9 bases and 4 bases, there was a span of 18 bases. The CDR3 DNA reads TGTGCCAGTAAACTCCAGACAGGAGGAGAGACCCAGTACTTC. This gives the protein CASKLQTGGETQYF.

This clonotype was seen only a few times. The genes are TRBV5-1 and TRBJ2-5, with D perhaps TRBD2 (5 bases). The better agreement between TRBJ2-7 and the DNA end casts doubt on the J call. This CDR3 has 13 amino acids. CDR1 SGHRS and CDR2 YFSETQ come from the germline V gene. CDR3 DNA sequence: TGCGCCAGCAGCGCGGACGGGACCTACGAGCAGTACTTC. This translates into CASSADGTYEQYF.